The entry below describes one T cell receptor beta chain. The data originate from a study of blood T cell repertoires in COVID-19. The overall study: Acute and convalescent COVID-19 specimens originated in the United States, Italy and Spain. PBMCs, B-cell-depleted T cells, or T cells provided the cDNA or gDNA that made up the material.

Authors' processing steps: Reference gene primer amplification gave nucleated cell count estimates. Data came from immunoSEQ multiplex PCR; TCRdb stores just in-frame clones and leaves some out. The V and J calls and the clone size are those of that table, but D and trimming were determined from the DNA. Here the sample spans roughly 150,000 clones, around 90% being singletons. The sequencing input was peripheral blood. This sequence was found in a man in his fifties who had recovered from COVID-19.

The CDR3 is CASTTGTGIDTQYF. The CDR3 DNA follows: TGTGCCAGCACCACCGGGACAGGGATAGATACGCAGTATTTT. The chain uses TRBV19 and TRBJ2-3; 9 nucleotides align to TRBD1. Losses at the gene ends were 9 bases for V and 5 bases for J; bases not matched to a gene: 9. Germline-derived CDR1 and CDR2 are LNHDA and SQIVND (reference sequence). CDR3 size: 14 residues.